This T cell receptor (beta chain) was identified in a study of CD8+ T cells in alopecia areata. RNA extraction was followed by reverse transcription into cDNA, which acted as the sequencing template. The assay was immunoSEQ multiplex PCR, and TCRdb's table has in-frame clones only and misses some. The table has 150,000 to 200,000 clones, 50% to 70% seen once; the top ten hold around 1.6%. V dropped 4 bases and J dropped 9 bases, with 15 bases sitting between them. Looked up from germline, CDR1 is LNHDA and CDR2 is SQIVND (reference sequence). The CDR3 sequence is 14 residues long. The TCR originated in a human donor with alopecia areata. V usage is TRBV19 and J usage is TRBJ2-2; D perhaps matches TRBD2 (6 bases). This specimen was CD4+ T cells sorted from blood, taken at week 0. The CDR3 DNA sequence: TGTGCCAGTAGTACTCGGGACGGGACTCGGGAGCTGTTTTTT. Amino acid sequence: CASSTRDGTRELFF. The whole variable domain, remainder taken from reference TRBV19 and TRBJ2-2, is DGGITQSPKYLFRKEGQNVTLSCEQNLNHDAMYWYRQDPGQGLRLIYYSQIVNDFQKGDIAEGYSVSREKKESFPLTVTSAQKNPTAFYLCASSTRDGTRELFFGEGSRLTVL.